This T cell receptor (beta chain) was retrieved from a study of T cells after yellow fever vaccination. Study-wide results and caveats: Post-booster reappearance was seen for most primary-vaccination clones (about 96% CD4, around 90% CD8).

Remarks on this clonotype: Its antigen is still unknown.

From germline, CDR1 is LGHNT and CDR2 FRNRAP. The junction had 2 bases not matched to a gene; V was cut back by 1 base and J by 2 bases. This CDR3 is built from 16 residues. From the 5' RACE reads, TCRdb called clonotypes with MiXCR, one entry per CDR3 protein. The top ten clones hold roughly a sixth of a sample with 450,000 to 550,000 distinct CDR3 sequences, 21% of them seen once. This sample comprised PBMCs, obtained about 20 days after the first yellow fever vaccination. This sequence was found in a man in his late teens or twenties who received the YFV17D yellow fever vaccine. The V and J genes are TRBV12-5 and TRBJ2-5; 12 bases map to TRBD2. The CDR3: CASGLGGLAGQETQYF. CDR3 DNA: TGTGCTAGTGGTTTGGGCGGACTAGCGGGGCAAGAGACCCAGTACTTC.